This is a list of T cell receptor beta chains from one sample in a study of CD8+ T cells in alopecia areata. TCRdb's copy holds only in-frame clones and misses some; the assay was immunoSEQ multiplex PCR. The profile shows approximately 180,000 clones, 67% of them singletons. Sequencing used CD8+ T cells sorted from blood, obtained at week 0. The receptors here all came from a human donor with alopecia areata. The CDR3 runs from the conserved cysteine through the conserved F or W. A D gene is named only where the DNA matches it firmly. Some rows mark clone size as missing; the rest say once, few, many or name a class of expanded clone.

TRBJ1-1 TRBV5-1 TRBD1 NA TGCGCCAGCAGCTTGAGACAGGGCGGCATGAACACTGAAGCTTTCTTT CASSLRQGGMNTEAFF
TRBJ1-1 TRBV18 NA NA TGTGCCAGCTCACCAGTCTCGCGGGGTTGGGACACTGAAGCTTTCTTT CASSPVSRGWDTEAFF
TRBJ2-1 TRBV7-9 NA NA TGTGCCAGCAGCTTAAGGCAGGCGTACAATGAGCAGTTCTTC CASSLRQAYNEQFF
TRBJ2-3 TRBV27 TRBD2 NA TGTGCCAGCAGTAGGACTAGCGGGGGAGATACGCAGTATTTT CASSRTSGGDTQYF
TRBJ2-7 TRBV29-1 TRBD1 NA TGCAGCGCCGGCTGGGACAGGGGGCACGAGCAGTACTTC CSAGWDRGHEQYF
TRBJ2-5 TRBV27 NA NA TGTGCCAGCAGTTTATACCCTCGGGAGACCCAGTACTTC CASSLYPRETQYF
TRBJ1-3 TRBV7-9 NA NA TGTGCCAGCAGCTTCGTTGGCCAGGGGCTAGAAAACACCATATATTTT CASSFVGQGLENTIYF
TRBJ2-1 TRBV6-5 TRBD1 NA TGTGCCAGTAGGGACAGAACCTACAATGAGCAGTTCTTC CASRDRTYNEQFF
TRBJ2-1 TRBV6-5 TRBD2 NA TGTGCCAGCAGTTACTCGATGCGGGGGGGATACAATGAGCAGTTCTTC CASSYSMRGGYNEQFF
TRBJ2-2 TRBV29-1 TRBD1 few TGCAGCGTTGAACTTATGGACAGGGGAACCACCGGGGAGCTGTTTTTT CSVELMDRGTTGELFF
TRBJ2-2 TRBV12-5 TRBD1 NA TGTGCTAGTGGTTTGCGACCAACCTCAGGGGGCATCGCCGGGGAGCTGTTTTTT CASGLRPTSGGIAGELFF
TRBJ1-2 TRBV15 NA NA TGTGCCACCAGCAGAGAAGATGAGGGGACAAACCGCTATGGCTACACCTTC CATSREDEGTNRYGYTF
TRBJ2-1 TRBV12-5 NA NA TGTGCTAGTGGAGGGGACGGTTCCTACAATGAGCAGTTCTTC CASGGDGSYNEQFF
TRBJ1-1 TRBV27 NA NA TGTGCCAGCAGTTCAGGTGAAGCTTTCTTT CASSSGEAFF
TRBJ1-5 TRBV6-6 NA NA TGTGCCAGCAGTCACGGGAGATATCAGCCCCAGCATTTT CASSHGRYQPQHF
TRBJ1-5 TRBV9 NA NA TGTGCCAGCAGCGTAGGGGGGGGCAATCAGCCCCAGCATTTT CASSVGGGNQPQHF
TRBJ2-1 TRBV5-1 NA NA TGCGCCAGCAGCTTGGACAGGGGGGGATACAATGAGCAGTTCTTC CASSLDRGGYNEQFF
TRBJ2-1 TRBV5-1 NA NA TGCGCCAGCAGCTTGAGTTCCGCAGGGGTCTGCAATGAGCAGTTCTTC CASSLSSAGVCNEQFF
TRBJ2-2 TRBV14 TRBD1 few TGTGCCAGCAGCCAATGGCAGGGGGCGCTTACCGGGGAGCTGTTTTTT CASSQWQGALTGELFF
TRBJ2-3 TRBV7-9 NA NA TGTGCCAGCAGACTCAAGGGACAAGGCACAGATACGCAGTATTTT CASRLKGQGTDTQYF
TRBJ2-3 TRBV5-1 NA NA TGCGCCAGCATGGTCGAAGGGAGAAACTCGGATACGCAGTATTTT CASMVEGRNSDTQYF
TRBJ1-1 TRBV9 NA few TGTGCCAGCAGCGTAGGTGCGAACACTGAAGCTTTCTTT CASSVGANTEAFF
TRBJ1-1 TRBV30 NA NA TGTGCCTGGAGGCATGACACTGAAGCTTTCTTT CAWRHDTEAFF
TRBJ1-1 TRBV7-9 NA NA TGTGCCAGCAGCTTAGAGGGGAGAGGCACTGAAGCTTTCTTT CASSLEGRGTEAFF
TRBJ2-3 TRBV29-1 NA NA TGCAGCGTTGAAGTTCCCAAGGCACCAGATACGCAGTATTTT CSVEVPKAPDTQYF
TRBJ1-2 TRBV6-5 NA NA TGTGCCAGCAGTTACGATCTGAGGAAGTCCTATGGCTACACCTTC CASSYDLRKSYGYTF
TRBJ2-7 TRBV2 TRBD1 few TGTGCCAGCAGCGGACAGGCTACCTACGAGCAGTACTTC CASSGQATYEQYF